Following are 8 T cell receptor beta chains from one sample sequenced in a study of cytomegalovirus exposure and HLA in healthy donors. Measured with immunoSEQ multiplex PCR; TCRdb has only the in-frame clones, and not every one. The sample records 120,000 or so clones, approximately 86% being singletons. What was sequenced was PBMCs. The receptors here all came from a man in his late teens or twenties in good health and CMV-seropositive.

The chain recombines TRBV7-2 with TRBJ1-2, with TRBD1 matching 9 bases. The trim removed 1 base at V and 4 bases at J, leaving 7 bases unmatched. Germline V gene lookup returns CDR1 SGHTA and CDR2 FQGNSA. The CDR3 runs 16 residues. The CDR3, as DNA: TGTGCCAGCAGCTTAGGGGGACAGGGTATAGGCTATGGCTACACCTTC. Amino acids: CASSLGGQGIGYGYTF.

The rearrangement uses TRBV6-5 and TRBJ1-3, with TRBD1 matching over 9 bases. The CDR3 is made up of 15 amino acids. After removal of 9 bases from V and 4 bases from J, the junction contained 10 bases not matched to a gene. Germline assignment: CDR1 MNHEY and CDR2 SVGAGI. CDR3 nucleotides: TGTGCCAGTCCTCCGACCGGGACAGGGGGAAACACCATATATTTT. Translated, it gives CASPPTGTGGNTIYF.

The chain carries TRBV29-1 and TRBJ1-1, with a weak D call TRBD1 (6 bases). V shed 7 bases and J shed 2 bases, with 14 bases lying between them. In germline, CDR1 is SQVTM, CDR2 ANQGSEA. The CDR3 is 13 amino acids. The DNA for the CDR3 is TGCAGCGCCCCAGGACAGACAAACACTGAAGCTTTCTTT. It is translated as CSAPGQTNTEAFF.

The CDR3 nucleotides read TGTGCCAGCAGTTACGCGGGACAGTCGCTGTTCTTC. Amino acid sequence: CASSYAGQSLFF. The chain has TRBV6-5 and TRBJ2-1, with a possible D match to TRBD1 (7 bases). Between the trimmed V and J ends, which lost 2 bases and 15 bases, there was a span of 14 bases. The CDR3 consists of 12 residues. Germline CDR1 MNHEY, CDR2 SVGAGI.

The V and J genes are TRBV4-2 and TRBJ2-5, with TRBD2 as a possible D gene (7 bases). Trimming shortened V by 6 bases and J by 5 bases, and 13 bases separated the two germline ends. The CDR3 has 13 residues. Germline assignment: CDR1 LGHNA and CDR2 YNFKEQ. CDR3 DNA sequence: TGTGCCAGCAGGGGGGGGCCGGGTGAGACCCAGTACTTC. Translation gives CASRGGPGETQYF.

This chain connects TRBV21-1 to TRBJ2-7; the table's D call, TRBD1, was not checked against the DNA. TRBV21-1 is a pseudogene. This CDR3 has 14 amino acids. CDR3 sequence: CASFPNSGQVQQYF. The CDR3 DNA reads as TGTGCCAGCTTTCCGAATTCGGGACAGGTCCAGCAGTACTTC.

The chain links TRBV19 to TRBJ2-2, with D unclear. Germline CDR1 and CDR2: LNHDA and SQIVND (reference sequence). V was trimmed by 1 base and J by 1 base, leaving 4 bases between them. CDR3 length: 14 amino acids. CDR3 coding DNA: TGTGCCAGTAGTATAGCTCTGAACACCGGGGAGCTGTTTTTT. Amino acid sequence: CASSIALNTGELFF.

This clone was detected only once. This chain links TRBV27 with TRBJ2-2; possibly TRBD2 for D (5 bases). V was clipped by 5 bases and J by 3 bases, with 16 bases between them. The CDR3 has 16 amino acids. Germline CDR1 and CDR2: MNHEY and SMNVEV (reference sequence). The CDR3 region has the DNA TGTGCCAGCAGTGGGCTAGCAATTGACGACACCGGGGAGCTGTTTTTT. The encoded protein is CASSGLAIDDTGELFF.